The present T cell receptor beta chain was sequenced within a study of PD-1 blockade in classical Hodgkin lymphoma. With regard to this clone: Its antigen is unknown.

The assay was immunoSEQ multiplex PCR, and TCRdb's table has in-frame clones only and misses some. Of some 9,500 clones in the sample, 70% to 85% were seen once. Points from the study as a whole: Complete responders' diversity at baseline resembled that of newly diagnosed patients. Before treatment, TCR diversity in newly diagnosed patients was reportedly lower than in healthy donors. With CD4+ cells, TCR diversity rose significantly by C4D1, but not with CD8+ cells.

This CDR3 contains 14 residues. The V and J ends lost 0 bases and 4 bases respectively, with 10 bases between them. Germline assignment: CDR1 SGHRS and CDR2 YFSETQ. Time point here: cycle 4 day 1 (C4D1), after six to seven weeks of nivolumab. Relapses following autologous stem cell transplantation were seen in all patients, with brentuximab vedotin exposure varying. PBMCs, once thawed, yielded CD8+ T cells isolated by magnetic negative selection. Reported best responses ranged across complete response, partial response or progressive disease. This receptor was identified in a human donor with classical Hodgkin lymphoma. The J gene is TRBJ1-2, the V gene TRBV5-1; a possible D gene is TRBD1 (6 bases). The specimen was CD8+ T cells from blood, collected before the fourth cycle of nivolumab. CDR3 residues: CASSLAGEVYGYTF. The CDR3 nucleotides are TGCGCCAGCAGCTTGGCAGGGGAGGTCTATGGCTACACCTTC. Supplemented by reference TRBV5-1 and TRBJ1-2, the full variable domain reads KAGVTQTPRYLIKTRGQQVTLSCSPISGHRSVSWYQQTPGQGLQFLFEYFSETQRNKGNFPGRFSGRQFSNSRSEMNVSTLELGDSALYLCASSLAGEVYGYTFGSGTRLTVV.